The 29 T cell receptor beta chains listed next were all sequenced from one sample in a study of T cells in Graves' hyperthyroidism and ophthalmopathy. Authors of the study amplified TCR beta CDR3 regions from RNA transcripts. In the first-round RT-PCR of the TCR CDR3, the HTBI primer set was used. Using its own MiXCR run on the multiplex PCR reads, TCRdb lists one record per CDR3 protein. The sample has 550,000 to 800,000 distinct CDR3 sequences, roughly 17% seen once; the top ten hold roughly 15%. Input material: blood. The receptors shown here come from a man between 45 and 60 years old with Graves' hyperthyroidism.

This chain links TRBV11-2 with TRBJ2-5; 10 bases line up with TRBD2. Germline V gives CDR1 SGHAT, CDR2 FQNNGV. The CDR3 sequence is 16 residues long. Losses at the gene ends were 5 bases for V and 3 bases for J; bases not matched to a gene: 9. Here the CDR3 reads CASSPGWLAGEETQYF. As DNA, the CDR3 is TGTGCCAGCAGCCCGGGGTGGCTAGCGGGAGAAGAGACCCAGTACTTC.

This clonotype has at least ten counts. This rearrangement joins TRBV20-1 to TRBJ2-7; the D gene is possibly TRBD2 (7 bases). The CDR3 is 15 amino acids. Germline assignment: CDR1 DFQATT and CDR2 SNEGSKA (reference sequence). V lost 1 base and J 5 bases, leaving 18 bases between the germline ends. CDR3 in DNA: TGCAGTGCTAGAGCACCTGGGGGGGCCGGAGACGAGCAGTACTTC. Translated, it gives CSARAPGGAGDEQYF.

This clonotype was counted many times. The chain carries TRBV28 and TRBJ2-7; 10 nucleotides agree with TRBD1. CDR3 length equals 14 residues. Germline V gene data show CDR1 as MDHEN and CDR2 as SYDVKM. The V gene end was trimmed by 5 bases and the J gene end by 3 bases; junction bases not matched to a gene: 4. Here the CDR3 reads CASSPTGGGYEQYF. The CDR3 DNA reads as TGTGCCAGCAGTCCGACAGGGGGCGGCTACGAGCAGTACTTC.

A few counts support this clonotype. This chain connects TRBV15 to TRBJ2-7; D is possibly TRBD1 (5 bases). The CDR3 length is 14 residues. Germline loops: CDR1 LNHNV, CDR2 YYDKDF (reference sequence). The germline V and J ends were trimmed by 1 base and 3 bases, with 10 bases remaining between them. The CDR3 DNA reads TGTGCCACCAGCAGAGTACAGGCGGTCTACGAGCAGTACTTC. Translation gives CATSRVQAVYEQYF.

This clonotype was observed many times. The chain employs TRBV7-9 and TRBJ2-1, with D perhaps matching TRBD2 (6 bases). This CDR3 contains 15 residues. Germline CDR1 reads SEHNR; CDR2 reads FQNEAQ (reference sequence). Trimming took off 1 base at V and 8 bases at J, with 15 bases between the two ends. The CDR3 DNA sequence: TGTGCCAGCAGCTTAGAGGAGGGCGGGTGGCATGAGCAGTTCTTC. Translated: CASSLEEGGWHEQFF.

This clonotype was counted ten times or more. V and J are TRBV11-2 and TRBJ2-3, with 7 bases identical to TRBD2. The CDR3 runs to 15 residues. The germline V gene has CDR1 SGHAT and CDR2 FQNNGV. The junction had 13 bases not matched to a gene; V was cut back by 7 bases and J by 6 bases. This chain's CDR3 is CASNSRSGGSDTQYF. CDR3 sequence (DNA): TGTGCCAGCAACTCTAGGTCGGGAGGTTCTGATACGCAGTATTTT.

This clonotype was counted many times. This chain uses TRBV19 with TRBJ2-1; D ambiguous. Germline assignment: CDR1 LNHDA and CDR2 SQIVND (reference sequence). The CDR3 is 16 amino acids. The V and J ends lost 7 bases and 0 bases respectively, with 16 bases between them. The CDR3 region has the DNA TGTGCCAGTACCCCGACCCTACCCCGCTCCTACAATGAGCAGTTCTTC. This encodes CASTPTLPRSYNEQFF.

About this clonotype: Given a much more abundant clone one base away, this may be a read error. This chain joins TRBV30 and TRBJ2-5; no definite D call. Germline CDR1 reads GTSNPN; CDR2 reads SVGIG (reference sequence). There are 13 residues in the CDR3. The CDR3: CAWSNDNQETKYF. CDR3 DNA: TGTGCCTGGAGTAACGACAACCAAGAGACCAAGTACTTC.

The V and J genes are TRBV6-6 and TRBJ2-1; 8 nucleotides line up with TRBD2. J was trimmed by 7 bases and V by 2 bases; bases with no gene match: 7. The CDR3 is 15 amino acids. Germline V gives CDR1 MNHNY, CDR2 SVGAGI (reference sequence). CDR3 nucleotides: TGTGCCAGCAGTTACACAGCGGGAGTAGGTAATGAGCAGTTCTTC. Amino acids: CASSYTAGVGNEQFF.

This clonotype was seen at least ten times. The chain joins TRBV6-6 to TRBJ2-7; the D call may be TRBD1 or TRBD2 (5 bases each). The CDR3 covers 14 residues. V was pared by 1 base and J by 2 bases, with 9 bases between. Germline V gene sequence: CDR1 MNHNY, CDR2 SVGAGI (reference sequence). The chain's CDR3 is CASSYWDGTYEQYF. The DNA for the CDR3 is TGTGCCAGCAGTTACTGGGACGGAACCTACGAGCAGTACTTC.

This clonotype occurred a few times. The V gene is TRBV27, the J gene TRBJ2-5, with D maybe TRBD1 (5 bases). CDR1 is MNHEY, CDR2 SMNVEV, per germline (reference sequence). Trimming left V 3 bases short and J 3 bases short, with 11 bases between. CDR3 length equals 14 residues. Here the CDR3 reads CASSFQGSKETQYF. The DNA of the CDR3 is TGTGCCAGCAGTTTTCAGGGTTCCAAAGAGACCCAGTACTTC.

This clonotype was counted at least ten times. The CDR3 nucleotides read TGTGCCATCAGTGATACAGGGGTTAGGACTGAAGCTTTCTTT. Encoded protein: CAISDTGVRTEAFF. This chain joins TRBV10-3 and TRBJ1-1; the match to TRBD1 covers 7 bases. The CDR3 has 14 amino acids. CDR1 and CDR2 from the germline V gene are ENHRY and SYGVKD. The J segment lost 5 bases and the V segment lost 3 bases, leaving 6 bases of the junction unmatched.

This clonotype occurred a few times. J is TRBJ2-7 and V is TRBV6-1; 10 positions agree with TRBD1. CDR1 MNHNS and CDR2 SASEGT come from the germline V gene. V lost 7 bases and J lost 4; bases outside the gene matches: 10. The length of the CDR3 is 15 residues. The chain's CDR3 is CASTTLGQGGYEQYF. As DNA, the CDR3 is TGTGCCAGCACCACGCTCGGACAGGGGGGGTACGAGCAGTACTTC.

This clonotype was seen only a few times. The CDR3 sequence: CASRPQGVETGELFF. CDR3 nucleotides: TGTGCCAGCAGACCCCAGGGAGTAGAAACCGGGGAGCTGTTTTTT. The chain recombines TRBV27 with TRBJ2-2; D is possibly TRBD1 or TRBD2 (5 bases each). The ends were cut back, 6 bases at V and 5 bases at J, with 16 bases in the middle. There are 15 residues in the CDR3. Germline CDR1 is MNHEY and CDR2 is SMNVEV (reference sequence).

The chain has TRBV20-1 and TRBJ2-1; TRBD2 matches 10 bases. The length of the CDR3 is 16 residues. From germline, CDR1 is DFQATT and CDR2 SNEGSKA (reference sequence). J lost 8 bases, V lost 0 bases, and 10 bases had no gene match. The CDR3 is CSARDSGAAGGYEQFF. In nucleotides, the CDR3 is TGCAGTGCTAGAGATAGCGGGGCAGCGGGAGGGTATGAGCAGTTCTTC.

V is TRBV4-1 and J is TRBJ1-1; perhaps TRBD1 as D (5 bases). With 0 bases removed from V and 11 bases from J, the gap between germline ends came to 13 bases. Germline values: CDR1 MGHRA, CDR2 YSYEKL. The CDR3 runs to 13 residues. The CDR3 reads CASSQDPQGAAFF. The CDR3 region has the DNA TGCGCCAGCAGCCAAGATCCCCAGGGCGCTGCTTTCTTT.

This clonotype was found a few times. This chain joins TRBV11-2 and TRBJ2-7, with 7 bases aligning to TRBD2. CDR1 is SGHAT, CDR2 FQNNGV, per germline. The CDR3 consists of 24 residues. J was trimmed by 2 bases and V by 1 base; bases with no gene match: 32. For the CDR3, the DNA is TGTGCCAGCAGCTTAGTGGGCTGGGGCCTAGCGGAGGCCTACCTCCCCCGAAGCCCCTACGAGCAGTACTTC. Its translation is CASSLVGWGLAEAYLPRSPYEQYF.

This clonotype turned up a few times. A much larger clone differs by one base, so this may be a read error. The chain combines TRBV24-1 with TRBJ2-1, with no clear D. The V end lost 3 bases, the J end lost 12 bases, and 20 bases lay between the germline ends. The CDR3 is 15 amino acids. CDR1 and CDR2 from the germline V gene are KGHDR and SFDVKD. CDR3 in amino acids: CATSDASGPLGGQFF. The CDR3 region has the DNA TGTGCCACCAGTGATGCATCCGGGCCCCTTGGTGGGCAGTTCTTC.

This clonotype came up many times. The chain couples TRBV6-1 to TRBJ2-7; TRBD2 aligns across 12 bases. The CDR3 loop spans 16 amino acids. Trimming removed 2 bases from V and 2 bases from J; junction bases left unmatched: 4. Germline V gives CDR1 MNHNS, CDR2 SASEGT. The CDR3 sequence is CASSESLAGGPYEQYF. As DNA, the CDR3 is TGTGCCAGCAGTGAATCTCTAGCGGGAGGGCCCTACGAGCAGTACTTC.

There are many counts of this clonotype. The chain couples TRBV7-2 to TRBJ1-2; a possible D gene is TRBD1 (5 bases). Germline V gene sequence: CDR1 SGHTA, CDR2 FQGNSA. CDR3 length equals 14 residues. Trimming pared 1 base from V and 3 bases from J, leaving 9 bases between. The chain's CDR3 is CASSLVRGDYGYTF. CDR3 coding DNA: TGTGCCAGCAGCTTAGTCCGGGGCGACTATGGCTACACCTTC.

This clonotype was seen a few times. V usage is TRBV5-4 and J usage is TRBJ2-4; D ambiguous. The CDR3 length is 14 residues. Per the germline V gene, CDR1 is SGHNT and CDR2 is YYREEE (reference sequence). Between the trimmed V and J ends, which lost 4 bases and 3 bases, there was a span of 11 bases. The DNA of the CDR3 is TGTGCCAGCAGCGAACACATGGGCAAAAACATTCAGTACTTC. Its translation: CASSEHMGKNIQYF.

This chain joins TRBV7-9 and TRBJ1-1; D ambiguous. Trimming pared 1 base from V and 4 bases from J, leaving 10 bases between. Per germline, CDR1 SEHNR and CDR2 FQNEAQ (reference sequence). The CDR3 totals 14 residues. CDR3 sequence: CASSLVREATEAFF. The CDR3 region has the DNA TGTGCCAGCAGCTTAGTACGGGAGGCCACTGAAGCTTTCTTT.

As for this clonotype: A much larger clone sits a single nucleotide away, making a read error possible. The gene calls are TRBV28 and TRBJ2-5, with TRBD1 identical over 7 bases. In germline, CDR1 is MDHEN, CDR2 SYDVKM. The CDR3 is 16 amino acids. The CDR3 DNA is TGTGCCATCAGTTACCCGGGACAGATGTACCAAGAGACCCAGTACTTC. Encoded protein: CAISYPGQMYQETQYF. Full variable domain (outside the CDR3, taken from reference TRBV28 and TRBJ2-5): DVKVTQSSRYLVKRTGEKVFLECVQDMDHENMFWYRQDPGLGLRLIYFSYDVKMKEKGDIPEGYSVSREKKERFSLILESASTNQTSMYLCAISYPGQMYQETQYFGPGTRLLVL.

The chain recombines TRBV11-3 with TRBJ2-2; D is ambiguous. Between the trimmed V and J ends, which lost 5 bases and 4 bases, there was a span of 17 bases. Looked up from germline, CDR1 is SGHNT and CDR2 is YENEEA. The CDR3 is 16 residues long. DNA for the CDR3: TGTGCCAGCAGCCCGACTGCCTCGCCGCCCACCGGGGAGCTGTTTTTT. Encoded protein: CASSPTASPPTGELFF.

This clonotype was counted ten times or more. CDR3 sequence (DNA): TGTGCCAGCAGGTTGGGGCTAGCGGCAAGTCGGGCCCAGTACTTC. Translation gives CASRLGLAASRAQYF. V is TRBV6-1 and J is TRBJ2-5; 7 bases fit TRBD2. The CDR3 is 15 amino acids. Germline V lookup: CDR1 MNHNS, CDR2 SASEGT. With 6 bases clipped from V and 9 bases from J, the junction kept 16 bases outside the gene matches.

This clonotype was observed a few times. The V and J genes are TRBV7-2 and TRBJ2-2; weak D call: TRBD1 (6 bases). The germline gives CDR1 SGHTA, CDR2 FQGNSA. The ends were cut back, 6 bases at V and 5 bases at J, with 16 bases in the middle. This CDR3 comprises 15 residues. This CDR3 reads CASREMNRATGELFF. CDR3 in DNA: TGTGCCAGCAGAGAGATGAACAGGGCAACCGGGGAGCTGTTTTTT.

This clonotype was detected many times. The chain couples TRBV20-1 to TRBJ2-5; 13 bases are a match to TRBD2. V shed 2 bases and J 5 bases; nucleotides not matched to a gene: 8. The CDR3 covers 16 residues. Per germline, CDR1 DFQATT and CDR2 SNEGSKA (reference sequence). The CDR3 protein is CSARSQRLAGGETQYF. The CDR3, as DNA: TGCAGTGCTAGATCCCAACGACTAGCGGGAGGCGAGACCCAGTACTTC.

This clonotype was found many times. The CDR3 nucleotides read TGTGCCAGCACCGGAGGGACAGGGGGCACCGAGCAGTTCTTC. Translated, it gives CASTGGTGGTEQFF. V usage is TRBV2 and J usage is TRBJ2-1, with TRBD1 matching 12 bases. Germline V gene data show CDR1 as SNHLY and CDR2 as FYNNEI. Trimming at V came to 7 bases and at J to 10 bases, leaving 8 bases not matched to a gene. This CDR3 comprises 14 residues.

Of note for this clonotype: This clone may be a read error of a much larger clone one base away. The chain employs TRBV10-3 and TRBJ2-5; 7 nucleotides line up with TRBD1. Germline V gene sequence: CDR1 ENHRY, CDR2 SYGVKD. V lost 8 bases to trimming and J lost 2 bases; unmatched junction nucleotides: 11. This CDR3 is built from 15 residues. CDR3 coding DNA: TGTGCCATCGGCGGCTTGGGGACAGCGCAAGAGACCCAGTACTTC. Translated, it gives CAIGGLGTAQETQYF.